This T cell receptor (beta chain) was captured by sequencing in a study of shared clonotypes between healthy human individuals (dated by TCRdb to the early 2020s). Study-wide context: A couple of women and three men aged 18 to 49 years were included in the cohort. For each donor, CD4 naive and CD4 memory were each given three plates, CD8 naive was given two plates, and CD8 memory was given one plate. To estimate repertoire size and how much clonotypes are shared between individuals, the study performed deep sequencing of blood TCR repertoires from roughly five healthy adults. To increase sequencing depth and limit assay-specific biases, TCR repertoire library preparation and sequencing were carried out by different laboratories using diverse techniques. Each donor's leukapheresis produced roughly between roughly 0.85 and 9.5 billion PBMCs.

Donors were healthy HIV-negative adults with no recently reported acute infections or vaccinations. Every donor was a Caucasian adult living in Nashville, Tennessee, USA. Magnetic negative selection was used to enrich CD4+ T cells, after which naive cells were positively selected on CD45RA and the negative fraction became the memory subset. After blood collection by leukapheresis, PBMCs were isolated using Ficoll-Histopaque density gradient centrifugation and then cryopreserved in the vapor phase of liquid nitrogen. Analytical flow cytometry was used to check the purity and quantity of every magnetically sorted T cell population. Genomic DNA was isolated from each sorted fraction and quantified by UV absorbance on a Nanodrop 2000c. Trimming takes 0 bases off V and 6 bases off J; junction bases not matched to a gene: 9. Taken from cysteine to phenylalanine, the CDR3 has 16 residues. Only the CDR3 DNA is retained, 48 bases long and in frame from the first base. The germline V gene specifies KGHSH as CDR1 and LQKENI as CDR2.

TCR CDR3 regions were amplified from genomic DNA by multiplex PCR using the deep immunoSEQ assay. Extracted genomic DNA from each cell subset was distributed evenly across all wells of several immunoSEQ 96-well plates, and each plate was treated as a replicate. Each replicate PCR for sorted subsets received roughly 0.2 ug genomic DNA, equal to tens of thousands of T cell genomes. Purified libraries were quantified with a Qubit 3.0 fluorometer, sized on a Bioanalyzer 2100, and re-quantified with the KAPA Library Quantification kit. Each immunoSEQ 96-well plate was sequenced on its own single-read 150-cycle Illumina NextSeq 550 flow cell. Regarding the original processing steps: The immunoSEQ output contained only junctional sequences without quality scores, so filtering could not match that applied to full-length reads. To assign V/J genes and CDR3, sequences were annotated using PyIR, a Python wrapper for IgBLAST v1.9, with IMGT germline references. Reads were removed for weak V/J assignments (E-value above 1e-6), missing CDR3, stop codons, out-of-frame junctions, or ambiguous translated residues. V3J clonotypes were defined as sequences sharing the same inferred V gene, J gene, and CDR3 amino acid sequence. Percentage overlap between repertoires was calculated by dividing the number of shared unique clonotypes by the size of the smaller repertoire. Three approaches were used to assess repertoire richness: RTK rarefaction, the Chao1 estimator, and Recon v2.1 estimates of unobserved clonotypes. For all TCRbeta clonotypes obtained by the gDNA method from several donors, generation probabilities were computed with OLGA. The table comes from immuneACCESS by way of TCRdb, which keeps in-frame sequences with V and J called. Part of the clones is missing from these tables; in studies checked, under half for an unresolved V gene and the rest for unknown reasons. D and trimming were read from the DNA, whereas the V and J calls and clone size are those reported in that table. The sample data list over 2 million clones, and roughly 96% of these were observed just once. The ten largest clones represent 0.13% of the sample.

The paper's findings and limits, for the study overall: Because the study included only a small number of donors, the genetic and exposure-history diversity represented was limited. Even with the large sequencing depth, rarefaction of the sorted-subset datasets indicated that sequencing was incomplete. Naive subsets generally had larger estimated clonotype richness than memory subsets. Pairwise subsampling led to the expectation that sequencing depth would affect the degree of clonotype sharing among donors. Only blood was sampled, and tissue TCR repertoires likely differ from those in blood. Clonotypes shared by all four sorted-subset donors showed higher generation probabilities than non-shared clonotypes. When several donors were compared, the shared fraction of clonotypes was roughly 4.8% for naive CD4, around 3.5% for naive CD8, roughly 2.5% for memory CD4, and approximately 0.4% for memory CD8.

To note about this clone: Which antigen it targets is not known. Base qualities are not at hand, and no much larger clone is one base apart.

Sequencing was done on a sample of naive CD4+ T cells sorted from blood. According to the study, the label for this sample's cell subset or site signals: CD45RA+ positively selected. The chain uses TRBV18 and TRBJ2-7; 9 junctional bases match TRBD2. The TCR comes from a man younger than 35 in good health. The CDR3 here reads CASSPPMWSGRTEQYF. In nucleotides, the sequence is TGTGCCAGCTCACCACCTATGTGGAGCGGGAGGACCGAGCAGTACTTC.